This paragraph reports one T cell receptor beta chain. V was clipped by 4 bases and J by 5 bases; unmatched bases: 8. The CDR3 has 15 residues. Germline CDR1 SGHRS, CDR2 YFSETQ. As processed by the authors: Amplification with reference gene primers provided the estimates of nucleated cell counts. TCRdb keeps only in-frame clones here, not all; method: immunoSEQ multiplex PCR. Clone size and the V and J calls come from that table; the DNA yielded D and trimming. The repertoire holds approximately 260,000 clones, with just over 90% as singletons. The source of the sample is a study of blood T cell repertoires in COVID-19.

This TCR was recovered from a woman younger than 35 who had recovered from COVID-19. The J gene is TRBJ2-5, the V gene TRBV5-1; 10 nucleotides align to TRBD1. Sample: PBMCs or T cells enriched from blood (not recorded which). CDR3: CASSAGQGLGETQYF. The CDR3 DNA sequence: TGCGCCAGCAGCGCGGGACAGGGGCTTGGGGAGACCCAGTACTTC.